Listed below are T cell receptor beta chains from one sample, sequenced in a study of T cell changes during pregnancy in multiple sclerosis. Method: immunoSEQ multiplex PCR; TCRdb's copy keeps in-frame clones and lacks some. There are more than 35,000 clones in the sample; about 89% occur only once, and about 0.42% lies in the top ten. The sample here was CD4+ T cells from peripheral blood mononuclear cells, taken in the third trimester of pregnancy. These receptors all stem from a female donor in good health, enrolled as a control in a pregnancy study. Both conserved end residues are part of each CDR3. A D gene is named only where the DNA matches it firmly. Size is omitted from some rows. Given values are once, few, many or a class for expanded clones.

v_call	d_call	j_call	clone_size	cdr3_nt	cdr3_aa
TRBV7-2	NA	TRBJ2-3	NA	TGTGCCAGCAGCTTAACACAGGGATACACAGATACGCAGTATTTT	CASSLTQGYTDTQYF
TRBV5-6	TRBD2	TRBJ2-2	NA	TGTGCCAGCAGCTTGATTTGGCTAGCGGGGGGGCCGGTCACCGGGGAGCTGTTTTTT	CASSLIWLAGGPVTGELFF
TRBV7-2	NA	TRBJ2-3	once	TGTGCCAGCAGCCCCCAGGGGAACTACGGCACAGATACGCAGTATTTT	CASSPQGNYGTDTQYF
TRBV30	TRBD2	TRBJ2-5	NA	TGTGCCTGGAGGGGGACTAGCGGGAGGGGAAAGGCAGAGACCCAGTACTTC	CAWRGTSGRGKAETQYF
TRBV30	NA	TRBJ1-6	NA	TGTGCCTGGACGCAGGGCTGGAGTTCACCCCTCCACTTT	CAWTQGWSSPLHF
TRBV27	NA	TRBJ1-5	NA	TGTGCCAGCAGTCCGGGAGTCGGAAGGAATCAGCCCCAGCATTTT	CASSPGVGRNQPQHF
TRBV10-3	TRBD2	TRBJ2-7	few	TGTGCCATCAGTGACGCGGCTAGCGGGAGCTACGAGCAGTACTTC	CAISDAASGSYEQYF
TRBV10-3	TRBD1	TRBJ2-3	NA	TGTGCCACCATGGGACAGTCTAGCACAGATACGCAGTATTTT	CATMGQSSTDTQYF
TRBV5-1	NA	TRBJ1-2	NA	TGCGCCAGCAGCTTCTTGGCAGGGGTGGACTATGGCTACACCTTC	CASSFLAGVDYGYTF
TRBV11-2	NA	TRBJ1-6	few	TGTGCCAGCAGCTCAGAACTTAATTCACCCCTCCACTTT	CASSSELNSPLHF
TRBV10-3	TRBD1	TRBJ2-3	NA	TGTGCCATCAGCAGACAGGGGGGGGACACAGATACGCAGTATTTT	CAISRQGGDTDTQYF
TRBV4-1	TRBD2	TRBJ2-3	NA	TGCGCCAGCAGCCAAAGCACCAGCGGGGGTTCCACAGATACGCAGTATTTT	CASSQSTSGGSTDTQYF
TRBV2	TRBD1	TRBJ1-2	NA	TGTGCCAGCCGACAGGGAGCAGGGTATGGCTACACCTTC	CASRQGAGYGYTF
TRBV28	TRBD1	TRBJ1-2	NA	TGTGCCAGCAGGCGGACAGGGCAATATGGCTACACCTTC	CASRRTGQYGYTF
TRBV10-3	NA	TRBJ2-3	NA	TGTGCCATCACTCCCGCAGGGACAGATACGCAGTATTTT	CAITPAGTDTQYF
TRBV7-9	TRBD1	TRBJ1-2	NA	TGTGCCAGCAGCTTAGGGACAGGGCTTCACGGCTACACCTTC	CASSLGTGLHGYTF
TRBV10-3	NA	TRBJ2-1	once	TGTGCCATCAGTGAGTCAGAGGGTGAGCAGTTCTTC	CAISESEGEQFF
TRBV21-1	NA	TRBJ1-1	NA	TGTGCCAGCAGCAAAGTCGGGAGGCTGGAATGGGAAGCTTTCTTT	CASSKVGRLEWEAFF
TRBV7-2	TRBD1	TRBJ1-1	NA	TGTGCCAGCAGCCCAACTGACAGGGGCACTGAAGCTTTCTTT	CASSPTDRGTEAFF
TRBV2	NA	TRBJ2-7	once	TGTGCCAGCAGTGATTGGACAACGTCCTACGAGCAGTACTTC	CASSDWTTSYEQYF
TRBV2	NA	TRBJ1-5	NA	TGTGCCAGCAGGGCGACATCTAACGGACAGCCCCAGCATTTT	CASRATSNGQPQHF
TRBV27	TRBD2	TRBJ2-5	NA	TGTGCCAGCAGTTTATTGGGGACTAGCTTAGAGACCCAGTACTTC	CASSLLGTSLETQYF
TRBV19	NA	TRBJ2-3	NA	TGTGCCAGTAAGGCGGAGGGGAGCACAGATACGCAGTATTTT	CASKAEGSTDTQYF
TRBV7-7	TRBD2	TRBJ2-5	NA	TGTGCTAGCAGCTTAGCGCGACTTAGCGGGGGGGAGACCCAGTACTTC	CASSLARLSGGETQYF
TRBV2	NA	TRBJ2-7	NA	TGTGCCAGCAGCCCCTCGGTGGTAATATACGAGCAGTACTTC	CASSPSVVIYEQYF
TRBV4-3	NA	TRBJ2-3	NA	TGCGCCAGCAGCCCTGGGGCGTCTAGCACAGATACGCAGTATTTT	CASSPGASSTDTQYF
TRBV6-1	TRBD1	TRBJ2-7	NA	TGTGCCAGCAGTCACAGGGGATCCGAGCAGTACTTC	CASSHRGSEQYF
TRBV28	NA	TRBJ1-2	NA	TGTGCCAGCAGTTTAGGGCCACACTATGGCTACACCTTC	CASSLGPHYGYTF
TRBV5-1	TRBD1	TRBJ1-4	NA	TGCGCCAGCAGCTTGGGGACAGGGGCAACTAATGAAAAACTGTTTTTT	CASSLGTGATNEKLFF
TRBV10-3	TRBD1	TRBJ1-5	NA	TGTGCCATCAGCCGGGACAGGGGGACCCAGCCCCAGCATTTT	CAISRDRGTQPQHF
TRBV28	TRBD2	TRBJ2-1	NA	TGTGCCAGCAGGGCTAGCGGGAGATCCTACAATGAGCAGTTCTTC	CASRASGRSYNEQFF
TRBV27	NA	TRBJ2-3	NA	TGTGCCAGCAGCCGGGAGCTTGGACATACGCAGTATTTT	CASSRELGHTQYF
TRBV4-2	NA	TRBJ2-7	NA	TGTGCCAGCAGCCAAGATCGTGGGGGCGAGTCCTACGAGCAGTACTTC	CASSQDRGGESYEQYF
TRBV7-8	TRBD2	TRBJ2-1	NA	TGTGCCAGCAGCCCCTCGGGGACTATCAGCCGGGCGGAGCAGTTCTTC	CASSPSGTISRAEQFF
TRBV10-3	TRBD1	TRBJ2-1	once	TGTGCCATCAGTGAGTCACGGGACAGGGGGCTTGGTGAGCAGTTCTTC	CAISESRDRGLGEQFF
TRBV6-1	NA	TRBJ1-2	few	TGTGCCGGACAGCCCCTCGGGCCCTATGGCTACACCTTC	CAGQPLGPYGYTF
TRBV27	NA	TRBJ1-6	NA	TGTGCCAGCAAGACGAAACTAAATTCACCCCTCCACTTT	CASKTKLNSPLHF
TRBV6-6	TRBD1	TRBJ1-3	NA	TGTGCCAGCAGAGAACAGGGGGCCCGCAACACCATATATTTT	CASREQGARNTIYF
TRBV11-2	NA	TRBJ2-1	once	TGTGCCAGCAGCTCGGGAGTTGAGCAGTTCTTC	CASSSGVEQFF
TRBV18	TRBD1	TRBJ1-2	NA	TGTGCCAGCTCGGGACAGGGAGAAAACACCTTC	CASSGQGENTF
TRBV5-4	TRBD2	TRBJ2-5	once	TGTGCCAGCAGCTTCGCCAGGACTAGCGGGAGCGCCTCGGTGACCCAGTACTTC	CASSFARTSGSASVTQYF
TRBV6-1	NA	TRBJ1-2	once	TGTGCCAGCAGTGAAGGATGGGGGGGGGACGCCCCCTATGGCTACACCTTC	CASSEGWGGDAPYGYTF
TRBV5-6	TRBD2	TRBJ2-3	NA	TGTGCCAGCAGCTTCAGGCTAGCGGGAGGTGGAGATACGCAGTATTTT	CASSFRLAGGGDTQYF
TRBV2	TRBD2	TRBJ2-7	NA	TGTGCCAGCGAGCGGGGGGGCAACTACGAGCAGTACTTC	CASERGGNYEQYF
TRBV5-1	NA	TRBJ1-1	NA	TGCGCCAGCAGCCCCCGTGAGGGCGGGAACACTGAAGCTTTCTTT	CASSPREGGNTEAFF
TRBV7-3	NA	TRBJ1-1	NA	TGTGCCAGCAGCCCAACGGGTTGGGGGGACACTGAAGCTTTCTTT	CASSPTGWGDTEAFF
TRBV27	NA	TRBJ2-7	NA	TGTGCCAGCAGCCTATGGACAGCCGGAACCTACGAGCAGTACTTC	CASSLWTAGTYEQYF
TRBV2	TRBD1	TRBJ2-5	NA	TGTGCCAGCACGACAGGGCTGGTGGAGACCCAGTACTTC	CASTTGLVETQYF
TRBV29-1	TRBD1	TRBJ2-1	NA	TGCAGCGTCGACGGGACAGGGTTTCTCAAGTCCTACAATGAGCAGTTCTTC	CSVDGTGFLKSYNEQFF
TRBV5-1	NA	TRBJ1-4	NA	TGCGCCAGCAGCTTGACAGGGACGGGCTCAGGGAATGAAAAACTGTTTTTT	CASSLTGTGSGNEKLFF
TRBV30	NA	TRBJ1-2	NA	TGTGCCTGGAGGTTCACAGGGAGCTATGGCTACACCTTC	CAWRFTGSYGYTF
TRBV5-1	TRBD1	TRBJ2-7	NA	TGCGCCAGCAGCTCACCTGCGGGACAGGGTTACGAGCAGTACTTC	CASSSPAGQGYEQYF
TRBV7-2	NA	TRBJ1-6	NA	TGTGCCAGCAGCTTAGTCGAGGGCGGCTCACCCCTCCACTTT	CASSLVEGGSPLHF
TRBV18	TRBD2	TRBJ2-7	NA	TGTGCCAGCTCAACCGGGACTAGTGTCTACGAGCAGTACTTC	CASSTGTSVYEQYF
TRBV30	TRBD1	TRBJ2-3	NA	TGTGCCGGGACAGTCACAGATACGCAGTATTTT	CAGTVTDTQYF
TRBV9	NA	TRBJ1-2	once	TGTGCCAGCAGCGAGGCCCCAGGGTCCTATGGCTACACCTTC	CASSEAPGSYGYTF
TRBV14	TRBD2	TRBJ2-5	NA	TGTGCCAGCAGCCTTGGACTAGTTCGGGCCCAGTACTTC	CASSLGLVRAQYF
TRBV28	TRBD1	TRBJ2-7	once	TGTGCCAGCGCCGGGACAGGGGGCTACGAGCAGTACTTC	CASAGTGGYEQYF
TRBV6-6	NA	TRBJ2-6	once	TGTGCCAGCAGTTATGGAGGGGAGGGGGCCAACGTCCTGACTTTC	CASSYGGEGANVLTF
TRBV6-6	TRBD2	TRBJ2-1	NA	TGTGCCAGCCGTCCTAGCGGGAGTGGAAATGAGCAGTTCTTC	CASRPSGSGNEQFF